The TCR beta chain described here comes from a study of T cells in Graves' hyperthyroidism and ophthalmopathy. Study-level findings and limits: In the blood, most expanded thyroid clonotypes above 0.001 appeared as well.

CDR3 size: 11 residues. The V and J ends lost 7 bases and 5 bases respectively, with 9 bases between them. From germline, CDR1 is SQVTM and CDR2 ANQGSEA. Hyperthyroidism, newly diagnosed and lasting under 2 months, affected patients aged 18 to 65. This clonotype occurred many times. The antigen remains unidentified. Researchers amplified the TCR beta CDR3 regions from RNA transcripts. Initially, a first-round RT-PCR of the TCR CDR3 employed the HTBI primer set. Each CDR3 protein is one row after TCRdb ran MiXCR on the multiplex PCR reads. The table has more than 650,000 distinct CDR3 sequences, 12% to 15% seen once; the top ten hold roughly 10%.

Sequencing was performed on blood. The chain recombines TRBV29-1 with TRBJ2-1; D remains ambiguous. This clonotype was obtained from a woman under 30 with Graves' hyperthyroidism. The CDR3 DNA reads as TGCAGCGGCGACATGGACAATGAGCAGTTCTTC. It yields the protein CSGDMDNEQFF.